A selection of T cell receptor beta chains follows, all from one sample in a study of CD8+CD57+ T cells in acquired aplastic anemia. TCRdb reanalysed the reads using MiXCR and keeps one entry per CDR3 protein. Of 50,000 or so distinct CDR3 sequences in the sample, approximately 54% were seen once. The source material was sorted CD4+, CD8+, or CD8+CD57+ T cells (not recorded which) from PBMCs. The receptor source for this set is a human donor with aplastic anemia. CDR3s include the opening cysteine and the closing phenylalanine or tryptophan. The order of the fields is CDR3 protein, CDR3 DNA, J gene, V gene, D gene, clone size. The D gene is left open where the match is weak. Rows may omit the clone size; those that give it use once, few, many or a size class.

CDR3: CASSSRERDTQYF
DNA: TGTGCCAGCAGTTCTAGAGAACGGGACACCCAGTACTTC
J: TRBJ2-5
V: TRBV6-5
D: .
size: many

CDR3: CASRRLPGTDNYEQYF
DNA: TGTGCCAGCAGACGGCTGCCCGGGACCGATAACTACGAGCAGTACTTC
J: TRBJ2-7
V: TRBV5-4
D: .
size: once

CDR3: CASSYGTSGSDTQYF
DNA: TGTGCCAGCAGTTACGGGACTAGCGGCTCAGATACGCAGTATTTT
J: TRBJ2-3
V: TRBV6-5
D: TRBD2
size: .

CDR3: CASSLEQGDHSPLHF
DNA: TGTGCCAGCAGCTTAGAACAGGGGGATCATTCACCCCTCCACTTT
J: TRBJ1-6
V: TRBV5-8
D: TRBD1
size: .

CDR3: CATSDNRGTGHVF
DNA: TGTGCCACCAGTGATAACCGTGGGACAGGACACGTCTTC
J: TRBJ2-5
V: TRBV24-1
D: TRBD1
size: few

CDR3: CASSQDSAGVADTQYF
DNA: TGTGCCAGCAGCCAAGATTCGGCGGGGGTGGCGGATACGCAGTATTTT
J: TRBJ2-3
V: TRBV14
D: TRBD2
size: .

CDR3: CASSPTSGGGAETQYF
DNA: TGTGCCAGCAGTCCGACTAGCGGGGGGGGGGCAGAGACCCAGTACTTC
J: TRBJ2-5
V: TRBV6-1
D: TRBD2
size: many

CDR3: CASSFGGTGELFF
DNA: TGTGCCAGCAGCTTCGGAGGAACCGGGGAGCTGTTTTTT
J: TRBJ2-2
V: TRBV7-9
D: .
size: many

CDR3: CATSRGSNQPQHF
DNA: TGTGCCACCAGCAGAGGTAGCAATCAGCCCCAGCATTTT
J: TRBJ1-5
V: TRBV15
D: .
size: .

CDR3: CSARDAGQAYSYGYTF
DNA: TGCAGTGCTAGAGACGCTGGACAAGCGTATAGCTATGGCTACACCTTC
J: TRBJ1-2
V: TRBV20-1
D: .
size: .

CDR3: CASSPADHYEQYF
DNA: TGTGCCAGCAGCCCCGCGGACCACTACGAGCAGTACTTC
J: TRBJ2-7
V: TRBV7-8
D: .
size: .

CDR3: CASSFRGFTDTQYF
DNA: TGTGCCAGCAGCTTTAGGGGATTCACAGATACGCAGTATTTT
J: TRBJ2-3
V: TRBV5-4
D: .
size: many

CDR3: CASSGTPGTGGNTIYF
DNA: TGTGCCAGCAGTGGGACCCCAGGGACGGGAGGAAACACCATATATTTT
J: TRBJ1-3
V: TRBV2
D: .
size: .

CDR3: CSVGQGVEAFF
DNA: TGCAGCGTTGGACAGGGGGTTGAAGCTTTCTTT
J: TRBJ1-1
V: TRBV29-1
D: TRBD1
size: few

CDR3: CASSQESGSPLHF
DNA: TGTGCCAGCAGCCAAGAAAGTGGTTCACCCCTCCACTTT
J: TRBJ1-6
V: TRBV14
D: .
size: many

CDR3: CASSDLGESLSGYTF
DNA: TGTGCCAGCAGTGATTTGGGGGAAAGCCTATCTGGCTACACCTTC
J: TRBJ1-2
V: TRBV25-1
D: .
size: once

CDR3: CASSLDRVRGEKLFF
DNA: TGTGCCAGTAGTCTGGACAGGGTTCGGGGCGAAAAACTGTTTTTT
J: TRBJ1-4
V: TRBV19
D: TRBD1
size: .

CDR3: CATSRDVNYGYTF
DNA: TGTGCCACCAGCAGAGACGTGAACTATGGCTACACCTTC
J: TRBJ1-2
V: TRBV15
D: .
size: few

CDR3: CASSLAGSSYEQYF
DNA: TGTGCCAGCAGTTTAGCGGGGAGCTCCTACGAGCAGTACTTC
J: TRBJ2-7
V: TRBV12-3/TRBV12-4
D: .
size: .

CDR3: CASSADRGTTYGYTF
DNA: TGTGCCAGCAGTGCGGACAGGGGAACAACCTATGGCTACACCTTC
J: TRBJ1-2
V: TRBV10-2
D: TRBD1
size: .

CDR3: CASSSQRLLEQYF
DNA: TGTGCCAGCAGTTCCCAGAGGCTCCTCGAGCAGTACTTC
J: TRBJ2-7
V: TRBV12-3/TRBV12-4
D: .
size: .

CDR3: CATSAARDVSYEQYF
DNA: TGTGCCACCAGCGCCGCCAGGGACGTTTCCTACGAGCAGTACTTC
J: TRBJ2-7
V: TRBV15
D: .
size: medium-sized

CDR3: CASSSGTHSYEQYF
DNA: TGTGCCAGCAGTAGCGGGACTCACTCCTACGAGCAGTACTTC
J: TRBJ2-7
V: TRBV2
D: TRBD2
size: .

CDR3: CASSPGHTPQSQFF
DNA: TGTGCCAGCAGCCCGGGACACACGCCCCAATCGCAGTTCTTC
J: TRBJ2-1
V: TRBV7-2
D: .
size: many

CDR3: CASSCTSGPYEQYF
DNA: TGTGCCAGTAGTTGCACTAGCGGACCTTACGAGCAGTACTTC
J: TRBJ2-7
V: TRBV19
D: TRBD2
size: .

CDR3: CATRSPGSTDTQYF
DNA: TGTGCCACCCGGTCGCCGGGAAGCACAGATACGCAGTATTTT
J: TRBJ2-3
V: TRBV25-1
D: .
size: .

CDR3: CASSDLQGGTEAFF
DNA: TGTGCCAGCAGTGACTTACAGGGGGGCACTGAAGCTTTCTTT
J: TRBJ1-1
V: TRBV2
D: TRBD1
size: medium-sized

CDR3: CASSWGQGTENIQYF
DNA: TGTGCCAGCAGCTGGGGACAGGGTACCGAAAACATTCAGTACTTC
J: TRBJ2-4
V: TRBV5-6
D: TRBD1
size: few

CDR3: CASSPQGQINQPQHF
DNA: TGTGCCAGCAGTCCCCAAGGGCAGATCAATCAGCCCCAGCATTTT
J: TRBJ1-5
V: TRBV2
D: .
size: few

CDR3: CASSQRGQGLFLGTEAFF
DNA: TGTGCCAGCAGCCAGAGGGGACAGGGGCTATTCTTGGGGACTGAAGCTTTCTTT
J: TRBJ1-1
V: TRBV5-6
D: TRBD1
size: many

CDR3: CASSLGQGQLSGANVLTF
DNA: TGTGCCAGCAGCTTAGGGCAGGGCCAACTCTCTGGGGCCAACGTCCTGACTTTC
J: TRBJ2-6
V: TRBV11-1
D: .
size: many

CDR3: CASSLAGGDPYEQYF
DNA: TGTGCCAGCAGCTTAGCCGGGGGAGATCCCTACGAGCAGTACTTC
J: TRBJ2-7
V: TRBV7-2
D: .
size: once

CDR3: CATSRDRAAGADTQYF
DNA: TGTGCCACCAGCAGAGATCGGGCAGCGGGTGCAGATACGCAGTATTTT
J: TRBJ2-3
V: TRBV15
D: .
size: .

CDR3: CASSPADREGDTEAFF
DNA: TGTGCCAGCAGCCCAGCAGACAGGGAAGGGGACACTGAAGCTTTCTTT
J: TRBJ1-1
V: TRBV7-9
D: TRBD1
size: many

CDR3: CASSLSGADQPQHF
DNA: TGTGCCAGCAGTTTATCGGGGGCCGATCAGCCCCAGCATTTT
J: TRBJ1-5
V: TRBV27
D: .
size: many

CDR3: CASSDLPSPPPYEQYF
DNA: TGTGCCAGCAGTGACCTTCCTAGCCCCCCACCCTACGAGCAGTACTTC
J: TRBJ2-7
V: TRBV25-1
D: .
size: few

CDR3: CASSTPRQGGETQYF
DNA: TGTGCCAGCAGCACGCCCCGACAGGGTGGGGAGACCCAGTACTTC
J: TRBJ2-5
V: TRBV5-6
D: TRBD1
size: many

CDR3: CASSSRLAGITDTQYF
DNA: TGTGCCAGCAGTTCCCGACTAGCGGGGATCACAGATACGCAGTATTTT
J: TRBJ2-3
V: TRBV2
D: TRBD2
size: .

CDR3: CASTKGLAGGGYGYTF
DNA: TGTGCCAGCACTAAGGGGCTAGCGGGGGGGGGCTATGGCTACACCTTC
J: TRBJ1-2
V: TRBV25-1
D: .
size: few

CDR3: CSSSPALAETQYF
DNA: TGTTCCAGCAGCCCCGCCTTGGCGGAGACCCAGTACTTC
J: TRBJ2-5
V: TRBV7-3
D: .
size: .

CDR3: CSAMVGGTYEQYF
DNA: TGCAGTGCTATGGTGGGGGGAACCTACGAGCAGTACTTC
J: TRBJ2-7
V: TRBV20-1
D: .
size: .

CDR3: CASSFTSGDYEQYF
DNA: TGTGCCAGCAGCTTCACTAGCGGGGACTACGAGCAGTACTTC
J: TRBJ2-7
V: TRBV7-2
D: TRBD2
size: .

CDR3: CASRAHEGAEAQYF
DNA: TGTGCTAGCAGAGCACACGAGGGGGCAGAGGCCCAGTACTTC
J: TRBJ2-5
V: TRBV7-9
D: TRBD1
size: few